This TCR beta chain was observed in a study of blood T cell repertoires in COVID-19 (dated by TCRdb to between 2020 and 2021). As for the study more broadly: Collaborator samples came from the United States, Italy and Spain and covered acute and convalescent phases of COVID-19. The prospective study material was composed of cDNA or gDNA derived from T cells, B-cell-depleted T cells, or PBMCs. Sample metadata almost always included a de-identified subject ID, COVID-19 status, age in years and sex. Subjects who had been exposed to COVID-19, were actively infected with it, or had recovered from it provided the deeply sampled blood TCRbeta repertoires that made up the dataset. The repertoires were released in a freely available public database intended as a resource for research on the immune response to SARS-CoV-2. HLA class I and class II types, where available, came from metadata supplied by the sample provider rather than from assay-based typing. Samples came from the ongoing ImmuneRACE study (first 160 participants) plus 1,254 subjects from 6 global collaborators.

The research as a whole found: How much clinical and demographic metadata was included differed by source and by participant, and the metadata was provided uncurated.

Worth noting for this clone: Its antigen is currently not known. Nothing much larger sits one base from this clone, and base qualities are not available.

At the junction V is shortened by 7 bases and J by 0 bases, with 11 bases in between. The germline V gene sets CDR1 to SNHLY and CDR2 to FYNNEI. The CDR3 sequence holds 14 residues, the cysteine and phenylalanine included. Only the CDR3 part of the read is kept: 42 bases, read in frame from the first base. Participants in the prospective study were enrolled through a virtual design, were aged roughly 18 to 100 years, and lived in approximately 25 United States geographic areas. In the prospective study, cohorts were assigned on the basis of participant-reported clinical history obtained from a screening survey and a study questionnaire. Recovered participants in ImmuneRACE Cohort 3 were defined as having two consecutive negative NP/OP PCR tests, clearance from a healthcare professional, or resolution of symptoms. Mobile phlebotomists in the prospective study collected whole blood, serum and a nasopharyngeal or oropharyngeal swab from every participant. Additional blood draws and questionnaires over an approximately 2-month period could optionally be provided by prospective study participants. Before DNA extraction, blood samples from the prospective study were shipped at room temperature or frozen.

The immunoSEQ Assay, a bias-controlled multiplex PCR, was used to amplify TCRbeta CDR3 regions from genomic DNA. From the authors' description of their analysis: The number of nucleated cells in each sample was estimated by amplification of reference gene primers within the assay. To quantify the absolute abundance of each unique TCRbeta CDR3 rearrangement, sequence reads were collapsed and filtered. For each sample, productive Simpson clonality was calculated by taking the square root of Simpson's diversity index across productive rearrangements. Imported from immuneACCESS, the table was reduced by TCRdb to in-frame sequences with V and J called. These copies leave out some clones; in studies compared against another copy, an unresolved V gene accounts for under half, and the cause of the remainder is not known. V and J calls and clone size come straight from that table; D and trimming were deduced from the DNA. The sample table shows 360,000 or so clones, and roughly 86% are seen once. The top ten clones comprise 1.7% of the sample.

The TCR originated in a woman between 25 and 40 years old who had recovered from COVID-19. Input material: PBMCs or T cells enriched from blood (not recorded which). This chain is built from TRBV2 and TRBJ2-3; TRBD2 is a possible D gene, resting on 7 matching bases. The DNA sequence is as follows: TGTGCCAGCAACGCGGGGGCGAGCACAGATACGCAGTATTTT. Its translation reads: CASNAGASTDTQYF.